The clone carrying this T cell receptor beta chain was counted a few times. The target antigen is unknown. This sample is part of a study of T-cell memory formation after mild COVID-19. General study results and limits: Contracting CD4+ clones lay largely in CM and EM, with CD8+ ones residing in EMRA. A subset of responding clones appeared in pre-infection memory, suggesting cross-reactive memory joined.

5'RACE with constant-segment primers yielded barcoded, UMI-tagged TCR alpha and TCR beta cDNA libraries. TCRdb re-analysed the 5' RACE reads in MiXCR, keeping a single row per CDR3 protein. The sample lists roughly 350,000 distinct CDR3 sequences; approximately 21% were seen once. The CDR3 contains 14 residues. Trimming stripped 3 bases from V and 5 bases from J, with 13 bases between. Germline V lookup: CDR1 SEHNR, CDR2 FQNEAQ (reference sequence). Sequenced: PBMCs or a T cell subset sorted from them (not recorded which). The sequence came from an adult woman who had mild COVID-19 (a few samples of this study predate the infection). Cell type and time point are not known. V gene TRBV7-9 combines with J gene TRBJ2-5; the D gene is possibly TRBD1 (6 bases). CDR3 sequence reads: CASSFSRGMETQYF. The CDR3, as DNA: TGTGCCAGCAGCTTTAGCAGGGGCATGGAGACCCAGTACTTC.